This is a list of T cell receptor beta chains from one sample in a study of Ad26.COV2.S vaccination and SARS-CoV-2 variants. Profiled with immunoSEQ multiplex PCR; TCRdb holds only in-frame clones, not every one. The data contain roughly 500,000 clones, roughly 89% of them singletons. Sequences were derived from peripheral blood, sampled in a trial of Ad26.COV2.S vaccine versus placebo. These receptors were obtained from a person between 18 and 65 years old who received the Ad26.COV2.S COVID-19 vaccine or a placebo. Each CDR3 is given with its conserved first and last residue. D genes are given only for firm matches. Part of the rows lack a size; the others show once, few, many or a class for expanded clones.

V	D	size	J	DNA	CDR3
TRBV18	NA	NA	TRBJ1-5	TGTGCCAGCTCGGCGTCCCAGTCCAATCAGCCCCAGCATTTT	CASSASQSNQPQHF
TRBV7-2	TRBD1	NA	TRBJ1-6	TGTGCCAGCAGCTTATTAGGACAGGGAGGTTCACCCCTCCACTTT	CASSLLGQGGSPLHF
TRBV9	NA	few	TRBJ1-3	TGTGCCAGCAGCAGACAGCGCTCTGGAAACACCATATATTTT	CASSRQRSGNTIYF
TRBV4-3	NA	NA	TRBJ2-4	TGCGCCAGCAGCCAAGATCGCGTGATAGCCAAAAACATTCAGTACTTC	CASSQDRVIAKNIQYF
TRBV7-8	NA	NA	TRBJ2-5	TGTGCCAGCAGCCTCTCGGGGCGGGGCCCCCACGCGGCCCAGTACTTC	CASSLSGRGPHAAQYF
TRBV6-1	NA	NA	TRBJ1-4	TGTGCCAGCAGTGAAGGGCGGTTTAACGAAAAACTGTTTTTT	CASSEGRFNEKLFF
TRBV7-2	TRBD1	NA	TRBJ1-3	TGTGCCACGGGTCGGACAGGGATGGGAAACACCATATATTTT	CATGRTGMGNTIYF
TRBV5-5	NA	NA	TRBJ2-4	TGTGCCAGCAGCTTTTATTTGGCCAAAAACATTCAGTACTTC	CASSFYLAKNIQYF
TRBV5-1	NA	NA	TRBJ2-1	TGCGCCAGCAGCTTGGATTGGGTCGGATACAATGAGCAGTTCTTC	CASSLDWVGYNEQFF
TRBV10-3	NA	NA	TRBJ2-1	TGTGCCATCAGTGTGGTAGGTCGGTGGGACAATGAGCAGTTCTTC	CAISVVGRWDNEQFF
TRBV9	NA	NA	TRBJ2-1	TGTGCCAGCAGCGTAGAGCTAGATTACAATGAGCAGTTCTTC	CASSVELDYNEQFF
TRBV7-2	NA	NA	TRBJ1-4	TGTGCCAGCAGCTTATCGACAGCAGAAAAACTGTTTTTT	CASSLSTAEKLFF